Presented here are 28 T cell receptor beta chains from one specimen sequenced in a study of cytomegalovirus exposure and HLA in healthy donors. This table comes from immunoSEQ multiplex PCR, and its TCRdb copy is limited to in-frame clones, with some not included. The repertoire has some 150,000 clones, around 88% of them found once; the top ten carry approximately 20%. The sample comprised PBMCs. The receptor source for this set is a man younger than 35 in good health and CMV-seropositive.

The chain recombines TRBV9 with TRBJ2-1; 11 bases agree with TRBD2. The CDR3 has 16 amino acids. CDR1 SGDLS and CDR2 YYNGEE come from the germline V gene. Trimming removed 4 bases from V and 7 bases from J; junction bases left unmatched: 10. The CDR3 region is CASSPRVAGGVNEQFF. The CDR3 bases are TGTGCCAGCAGCCCCCGGGTAGCGGGGGGGGTGAATGAGCAGTTCTTC.

CDR3 nucleotides: TGTGCCAGCCAGAGACAGTTCAGTTCACCCCTCCACTTT. This gives the protein CASQRQFSSPLHF. V usage is TRBV14 and J usage is TRBJ1-6, with TRBD1 as a possible D gene (5 bases). The V gene lost 8 bases and the J gene lost 9 bases, with 14 bases spanning the gap. This CDR3 spans 13 amino acids. The germline gives CDR1 SGHDN, CDR2 FVKESK.

The chain uses TRBV5-1 and TRBJ2-3, with 7 positions matching TRBD2. The CDR3 length is 16 residues. Germline lookup yields CDR1 SGHRS and CDR2 YFSETQ. Trimming at V came to 0 bases and at J to 2 bases, leaving 6 bases not matched to a gene. The CDR3: CASSLAWRGNTDTQYF. As DNA, the CDR3 is TGCGCCAGCAGCTTGGCCTGGCGGGGGAACACAGATACGCAGTATTTT.

This chain links TRBV10-2 with TRBJ2-1, with TRBD2 matching over 11 bases. Germline CDR1 reads WSHSY; CDR2 reads SAAADI. This CDR3 spans 16 amino acids. The V gene end was trimmed by 4 bases and the J gene end by 5 bases; junction bases not matched to a gene: 7. Written as DNA, the CDR3 is TGCGCCAGCAGTGTCAATAGCGGGGGGGTCCACAATGAGCAGTTCTTC. Encoded protein: CASSVNSGGVHNEQFF.

The table lists this clone with a count of one. The chain links TRBV28 to TRBJ1-3, with D perhaps matching TRBD1 (5 bases). The CDR3 runs to 12 residues. Germline V gene sequence: CDR1 MDHEN, CDR2 SYDVKM. Deletions cut 5 bases from V and 14 bases from J, with 16 bases between. CDR3 region: CASSLARAGVYF. The CDR3 DNA follows: TGTGCCAGCAGTCTTGCCCGTGCGGGGGTATATTTT.

This chain links TRBV6-5 with TRBJ2-4, with 7 bases that match TRBD1. After removal of 2 bases from V and 2 bases from J, the junction contained 6 bases not matched to a gene. CDR3 size: 16 residues. The germline V gene encodes CDR1 MNHEY and CDR2 SVGAGI. DNA for the CDR3: TGTGCCAGCAGTTACAGGGGGCGCGGTTCCAAAAACATTCAGTACTTC. It codes for CASSYRGRGSKNIQYF.

The chain is built from TRBV18 and TRBJ2-7; possibly TRBD2 for D (5 bases). V was pared by 5 bases and J by 2 bases, with 7 bases between. The CDR3 length is 12 residues. Germline V gene lookup returns CDR1 KGHSH and CDR2 LQKENI. CDR3 in amino acids: CASSSGTYEQYF. The CDR3 DNA follows: TGTGCCAGCTCATCGGGGACCTACGAGCAGTACTTC.

The chain links TRBV4-1 to TRBJ1-4; 9 bases are a match to TRBD1. CDR1 MGHRA and CDR2 YSYEKL come from the germline V gene. Trimming took 5 bases from V and 0 from J; bases not matched to a gene: 4. The CDR3 loop spans 16 amino acids. This CDR3 is CASSGGQGATNEKLFF. In DNA, the CDR3 is TGCGCCAGCAGCGGGGGACAGGGAGCAACTAATGAAAAACTGTTTTTT.

The chain recombines TRBV25-1 with TRBJ1-6; TRBD1 aligns across 7 bases. CDR1 is MGHDK, CDR2 SYGVNS, per germline. The trim removed 6 bases at V and 6 bases at J, leaving 8 bases unmatched. CDR3 length equals 15 residues. DNA of the CDR3: TGTGCCAGCAGGGAGGGGGACAGCGGTAATTCACCCCTCCACTTT. Translating gives CASREGDSGNSPLHF.

DNA for the CDR3: TGTGCCAGCACCTCAATCGAGGCTCAAAACACTGAAGCTTTCTTT. Translating it yields CASTSIEAQNTEAFF. V usage is TRBV7-9 and J usage is TRBJ1-1; D is ambiguous. The CDR3 sequence is 15 residues long. Germline V gives CDR1 SEHNR, CDR2 FQNEAQ (reference sequence). Between the trimmed V and J ends, which lost 7 bases and 2 bases, there was a span of 17 bases.

This sequence joins TRBV6-6 and TRBJ1-5; maybe TRBD1 (6 bases). This CDR3 is built from 16 residues. Trimming shortened V by 4 bases and J by 1 base, and 14 bases separated the two germline ends. Germline assignment: CDR1 MNHNY and CDR2 SVGAGI (reference sequence). CDR3 region: CASSSTGGSSNQPQHF. CDR3 DNA: TGTGCCAGCAGTTCTACGGGGGGCAGCAGCAATCAGCCCCAGCATTTT.

This clone was recorded a few times. The chain joins TRBV7-2 to TRBJ2-5, with TRBD1 matching 7 bases. V lost 4 bases and J lost 5; bases outside the gene matches: 7. In germline, CDR1 is SGHTA, CDR2 FQGNSA. This CDR3 is 14 amino acids long. The CDR3 sequence is CASSSQLRGETQYF. CDR3 coding DNA: TGTGCCAGCAGCTCCCAGCTCAGGGGGGAGACCCAGTACTTC.

V gene TRBV11-2 combines with J gene TRBJ2-1, with a weak D call TRBD2 (5 bases). V was cut by 0 bases and J by 0 bases, with 12 bases left in between. The length of the CDR3 is 17 residues. Germline-derived CDR1 and CDR2 are SGHAT and FQNNGV. The CDR3 DNA sequence: TGTGCCAGCAGCTTAGAGAAAAGGAGGACCTCCTACAATGAGCAGTTCTTC. This sequence encodes CASSLEKRRTSYNEQFF.

This sequence joins TRBV4-3 and TRBJ2-7, with D tentatively TRBD1 (6 bases). Trimming pared 5 bases from V and 0 bases from J, leaving 14 bases between. The CDR3 is 15 amino acids. Germline-derived CDR1 and CDR2 are LGHNA and YSLEER. CDR3: CASSFLRGSSYEQYF. The CDR3 DNA reads TGCGCCAGCAGCTTCCTGAGGGGGAGCTCCTACGAGCAGTACTTC.

This chain uses TRBV6-6 with TRBJ1-4; 7 positions agree with TRBD1. The germline V gene encodes CDR1 MNHNY and CDR2 SVGAGI (reference sequence). There are 15 residues in the CDR3. Trimming took 6 bases from V and 2 from J; bases not matched to a gene: 6. CDR3 in DNA: TGTGCCAGCAGAAAACAGGGGTTTACTAATGAAAAACTGTTTTTT. Protein sequence: CASRKQGFTNEKLFF.

The V call is TRBV7-8, the J call TRBJ1-6, with 8 bases identical to TRBD1. The V gene end was trimmed by 1 base and the J gene end by 9 bases; junction bases not matched to a gene: 2. Germline-derived CDR1 and CDR2 are SGHVS and FQNEAQ. The CDR3 extends over 14 amino acids. The DNA for the CDR3 is TGTGCCAGCAGCTTAGAGACAGGGGTTTCACCCCTCCACTTT. This encodes CASSLETGVSPLHF.

This chain links TRBV9 with TRBJ2-1; TRBD2 matches 11 bases. Germline V gene lookup returns CDR1 SGDLS and CDR2 YYNGEE. There are 16 residues in the CDR3. Trimming cost V 0 bases and J 4 bases; bases outside gene matches: 3. The CDR3 DNA reads as TGTGCCAGCAGCGTAGTGGGACTAGCGGTTTACAATGAGCAGTTCTTC. Translating gives CASSVVGLAVYNEQFF.

This sequence joins TRBV7-2 and TRBJ2-7; 8 bases are shared with TRBD2. V shed 5 bases, J shed 6 bases, and the junction held 6 bases outside the gene matches. The germline CDR1 and CDR2 sequences are SGHTA and FQGNSA. The CDR3 has 13 amino acids. Here the CDR3 reads CASSLGTRTEQYF. The CDR3 DNA follows: TGTGCCAGCAGCCTAGGGACTAGGACCGAGCAGTACTTC.

The chain uses TRBV13 and TRBJ1-5; no clear D gene. Trimming pared 0 bases from V and 11 bases from J, leaving 14 bases between. The germline V gene has CDR1 PRHDT and CDR2 FYEKMQ (reference sequence). This CDR3 region has 14 residues. The CDR3: CASSLGKSGRAQHF. DNA for the CDR3: TGTGCCAGCAGCTTAGGGAAATCGGGTCGGGCCCAGCATTTT.

This chain connects TRBV19 to TRBJ2-3, with 7 bases lining up with TRBD2. Germline CDR1 LNHDA, CDR2 SQIVND (reference sequence). This CDR3 is built from 15 residues. The junction had 7 bases not matched to a gene; V was cut back by 6 bases and J by 1 base. This CDR3 reads CASSTLAAGTDTQYF. DNA for the CDR3: TGTGCCAGTAGCACCCTAGCGGCAGGCACAGATACGCAGTATTTT.

This chain links TRBV27 with TRBJ1-5; perhaps TRBD1 as D (6 bases). The CDR3 is 18 residues long. V lost 3 bases to trimming and J lost 0 bases, with 18 bases between them. Per the germline V gene, CDR1 is MNHEY and CDR2 is SMNVEV (reference sequence). The CDR3 nucleotides are TGTGCCAGCAGTTTCCTAAACAGGGAACTTTATAGCAATCAGCCCCAGCATTTT. Translated: CASSFLNRELYSNQPQHF.

The chain has TRBV4-1 and TRBJ2-1, with TRBD2 as a possible D gene (5 bases). Trimming took off 2 bases at V and 3 bases at J, with 5 bases between the two ends. The length of the CDR3 is 13 residues. CDR1 and CDR2 (germline): MGHRA, YSYEKL. The CDR3 spells CASSQTSYNEQFF. The CDR3 DNA sequence: TGCGCCAGCAGCCAAACTAGCTACAATGAGCAGTTCTTC.

The gene calls are TRBV5-6 and TRBJ1-2, with D possibly being TRBD1 (6 bases). The ends were cut back, 3 bases at V and 7 bases at J, with 19 bases in the middle. The CDR3 contains 15 residues. The germline gives CDR1 SGHDT, CDR2 YYEEEE. This CDR3 reads CASSYLDRIAGGYTF. CDR3 nucleotide sequence: TGTGCCAGCAGCTATCTCGACAGGATCGCGGGTGGCTACACCTTC.

This clone came up once. The CDR3, as DNA: TGTGCCAGTAGTATACTCGGGATGAGCCTCACTGAGCAGTTCTTC. Its translation: CASSILGMSLTEQFF. The chain links TRBV19 to TRBJ2-1; TRBD2 is a possible D gene (5 bases). Between the trimmed V and J ends, which lost 2 bases and 9 bases, there was a span of 17 bases. Germline V gene lookup returns CDR1 LNHDA and CDR2 SQIVND (reference sequence). CDR3 length: 15 amino acids.

The chain is built from TRBV7-9 and TRBJ1-2; 7 positions agree with TRBD1. This CDR3 region has 15 residues. Trimming at V came to 5 bases and at J to 2 bases, leaving 8 bases not matched to a gene. Germline CDR1 and CDR2: SEHNR and FQNEAQ (reference sequence). This CDR3 is CASSPPGTANYGYTF. In DNA, the CDR3 is TGTGCCAGCAGCCCGCCCGGGACAGCGAACTATGGCTACACCTTC. Filled out from reference TRBV7-9 and TRBJ1-2, the complete variable domain reads DTGVSQNPRHKITKRGQNVTFRCDPISEHNRLYWYRQTLGQGPEFLTYFQNEAQLEKSRLLSDRFSAERPKGSFSTLEIQRTEQGDSAMYLCASSPPGTANYGYTFGSGTRLTVV.

This clone was seen only once. The gene calls are TRBV5-6 and TRBJ2-3; 8 nucleotides align to TRBD1. This CDR3 region has 14 residues. Losses at the gene ends were 3 bases for V and 3 bases for J; bases not matched to a gene: 3. Germline loops: CDR1 SGHDT, CDR2 YYEEEE. The CDR3 spells CASSSRDRTDTQYF. In DNA form, the CDR3 reads TGTGCCAGCAGCTCCCGGGACAGGACAGATACGCAGTATTTT.

The chain employs TRBV6-6 and TRBJ2-5; a weak D match, TRBD2 (7 bases). Germline V CDR1 and CDR2: MNHNY, SVGAGI (reference sequence). Trimming left V 5 bases short and J 3 bases short, with 13 bases between. The CDR3 sequence is 14 residues long. The CDR3 spells CASSDRGAEETQYF. The CDR3 coding sequence is TGTGCCAGCAGTGATCGGGGGGCTGAAGAGACCCAGTACTTC.

The chain has TRBV7-7 and TRBJ2-7; D remains unclear. Germline CDR1 and CDR2: SSHAT and FNYEAQ (reference sequence). Trimming removed 2 bases at V and 3 bases at J, with 8 bases between. The CDR3 consists of 13 residues. The CDR3 nucleotides read TGTGCCAGCAGCTTAAACAGAGACTACGAGCAGTACTTC. The encoded protein is CASSLNRDYEQYF.